The 3 T cell receptor beta chains presented below share a single source sample, sequenced in a study of blood T cells in healthy people across ages. The authors ran a second PCR of about 7 to 11 cycles using a sample-barcoded 5' primer and a J-beta primer mix. TCRdb itself ran the 5' RACE reads through MiXCR, one entry per CDR3 protein. The sample consists of around 1,800,000 distinct CDR3 sequences, 39% of them appearing once. The sequencing sample was made of blood. The source of these receptors is a human donor in good health.

The chain employs TRBV7-2 and TRBJ1-2, with 8 positions matching TRBD1. This CDR3 is built from 16 residues. Unmatched junction bases numbered 13, after V lost 2 bases and J lost 8 bases. Germline V gene data show CDR1 as SGHTA and CDR2 as FQGNSA. The CDR3 nucleotides are TGTGCCAGCAGCTTATACAGTGACAGGGGCTCAGGCGGCTACACCTTC. It is translated as CASSLYSDRGSGGYTF.

About this clonotype itself: The junction shows a germline mismatch at one end, possibly a read error. The CDR3 spells CGVEDGLVGANVLTF. The CDR3 nucleotides are TGCGGCGTTGAAGACGGATTGGTTGGGGCCAACGTCCTGACTTTC. V and J are TRBV29-1 and TRBJ2-6; D is uncertain. Germline values: CDR1 SQVTM, CDR2 ANQGSEA. The CDR3 runs to 15 residues.

The rearrangement uses TRBV28 and TRBJ1-1; D is perhaps TRBD1 (5 bases). CDR1 MDHEN and CDR2 SYDVKM come from the germline V gene. Trimming took 5 bases from V and 3 from J, leaving 19 bases between them. CDR3 size: 16 residues. Written as DNA, the CDR3 is TGTGCCAGCAGTACCCCGGGACGCTTGGCGTACACTGAAGCTTTCTTT. It is translated as CASSTPGRLAYTEAFF.